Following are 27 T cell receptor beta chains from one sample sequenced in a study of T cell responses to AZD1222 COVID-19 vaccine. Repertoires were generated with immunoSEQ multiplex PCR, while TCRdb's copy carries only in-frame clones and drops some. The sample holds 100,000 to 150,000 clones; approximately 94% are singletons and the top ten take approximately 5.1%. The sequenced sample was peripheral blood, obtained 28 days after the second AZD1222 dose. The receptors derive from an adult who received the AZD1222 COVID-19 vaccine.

The CDR3 DNA is TGTGCCAGCAGTGTCGACCAGGGCCTGGTTGAGCAGTTCTTC. It specifies CASSVDQGLVEQFF. J is TRBJ2-1 and V is TRBV6-4, with D tentatively TRBD1 (5 bases). Trimming took off 4 bases at V and 9 bases at J, with 16 bases between the two ends. CDR3 size: 14 residues. The V gene's germline CDR1 is MRHNA and CDR2 SNTAGT.

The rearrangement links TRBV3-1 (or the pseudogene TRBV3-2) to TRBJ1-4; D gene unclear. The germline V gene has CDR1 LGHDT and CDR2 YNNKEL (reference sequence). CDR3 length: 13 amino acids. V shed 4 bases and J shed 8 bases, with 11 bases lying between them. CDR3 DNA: TGTGCCAGCAGCCTAGGAACAGTCGAAAAACTGTTTTTT. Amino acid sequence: CASSLGTVEKLFF.

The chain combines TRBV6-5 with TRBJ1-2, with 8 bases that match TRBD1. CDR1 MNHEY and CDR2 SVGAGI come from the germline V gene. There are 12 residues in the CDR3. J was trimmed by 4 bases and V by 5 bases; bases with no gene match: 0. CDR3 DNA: TGTGCCAGCAGTCAGGGGGCCTATGGCTACACCTTC. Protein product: CASSQGAYGYTF.

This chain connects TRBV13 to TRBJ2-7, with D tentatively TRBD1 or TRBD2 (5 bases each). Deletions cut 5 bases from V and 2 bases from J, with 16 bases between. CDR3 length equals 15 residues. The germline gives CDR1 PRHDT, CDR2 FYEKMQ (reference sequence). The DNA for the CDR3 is TGTGCCAGCAGCCCCACCGGGACCCGTACCTACGAGCAGTACTTC. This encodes CASSPTGTRTYEQYF. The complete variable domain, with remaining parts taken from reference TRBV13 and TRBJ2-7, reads AAGVIQSPRHLIKEKRETATLKCYPIPRHDTVYWYQQGPGQDPQFLISFYEKMQSDKGSIPDRFSAQQFSDYHSELNMSSLELGDSALYFCASSPTGTRTYEQYFGPGTRLTVT.

CDR3 protein: CASSRGQAGQYF. The CDR3 nucleotides read TGTGCCAGCAGTCGAGGACAGGCTGGGCAGTATTTT. The rearrangement links TRBV7-9 to TRBJ2-3; the match to TRBD1 covers 7 bases. Trimming cost V 6 bases and J 11 bases; bases outside gene matches: 8. Germline V CDR1 and CDR2: SEHNR, FQNEAQ (reference sequence). The CDR3 extends over 12 amino acids.

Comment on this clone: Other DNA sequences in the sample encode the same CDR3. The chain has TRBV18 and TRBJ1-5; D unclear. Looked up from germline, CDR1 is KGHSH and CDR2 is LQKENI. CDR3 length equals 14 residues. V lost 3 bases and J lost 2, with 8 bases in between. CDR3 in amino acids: CASSPTGGNQPQHF. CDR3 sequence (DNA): TGTGCCAGCTCACCGACCGGGGGCAATCAGCCCCAGCATTTT.

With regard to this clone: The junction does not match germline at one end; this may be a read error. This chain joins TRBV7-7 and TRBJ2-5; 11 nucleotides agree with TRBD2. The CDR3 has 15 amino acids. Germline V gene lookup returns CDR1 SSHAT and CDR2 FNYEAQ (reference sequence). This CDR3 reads CASSLLAGERETQYF. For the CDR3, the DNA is TGTGCTAGCAGCTTACTAGCGGGGGAAAGAGAGACCCAGTACTTC.

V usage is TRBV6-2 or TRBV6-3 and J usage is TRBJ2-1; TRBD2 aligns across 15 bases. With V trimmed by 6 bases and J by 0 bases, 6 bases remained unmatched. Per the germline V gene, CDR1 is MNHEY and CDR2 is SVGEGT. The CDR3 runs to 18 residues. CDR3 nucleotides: TGTGCCAGCAGCCCCCGGGGACTAGCGGGAGGCTCCTACAATGAGCAGTTCTTC. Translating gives CASSPRGLAGGSYNEQFF.

In nucleotides, the CDR3 is TGTGCCAGCAGTTACTGCGGGACAGGGGCCTACGAGCAGTACTTC. This encodes CASSYCGTGAYEQYF. The chain carries TRBV6-5 and TRBJ2-7; TRBD1 matches at 10 bases. J was trimmed by 2 bases and V by 1 base; bases with no gene match: 2. Germline-derived CDR1 and CDR2 are MNHEY and SVGAGI. The CDR3 is made up of 15 amino acids.

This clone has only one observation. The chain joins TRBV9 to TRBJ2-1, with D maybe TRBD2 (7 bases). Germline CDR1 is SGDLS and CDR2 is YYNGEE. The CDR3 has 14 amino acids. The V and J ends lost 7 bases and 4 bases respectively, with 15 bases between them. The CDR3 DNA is TGTGCCAGCGCTCAGGGGACTATATACAATGAGCAGTTCTTC. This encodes CASAQGTIYNEQFF.

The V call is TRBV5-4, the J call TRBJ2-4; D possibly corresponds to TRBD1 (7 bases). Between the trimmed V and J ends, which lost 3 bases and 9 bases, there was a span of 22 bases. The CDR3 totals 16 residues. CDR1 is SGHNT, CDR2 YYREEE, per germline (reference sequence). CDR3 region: CASSSGGQVGRSIQYF. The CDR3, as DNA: TGTGCCAGCAGCTCGGGTGGACAGGTTGGGAGGAGCATTCAGTACTTC.

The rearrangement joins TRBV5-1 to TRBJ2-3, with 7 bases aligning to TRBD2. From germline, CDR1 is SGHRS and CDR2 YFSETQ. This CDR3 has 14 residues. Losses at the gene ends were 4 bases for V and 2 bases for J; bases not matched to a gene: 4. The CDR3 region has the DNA TGCGCCAGCAGCATTGGGACTACCACAGATACGCAGTATTTT. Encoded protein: CASSIGTTTDTQYF.

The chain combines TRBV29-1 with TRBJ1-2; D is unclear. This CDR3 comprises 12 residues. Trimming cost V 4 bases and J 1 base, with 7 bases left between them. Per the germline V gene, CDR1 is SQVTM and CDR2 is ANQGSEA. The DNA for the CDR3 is TGCAGCGTTGTTGGGGTTAACTATGGCTACACCTTC. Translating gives CSVVGVNYGYTF. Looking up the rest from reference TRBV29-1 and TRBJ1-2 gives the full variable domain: SAVISQKPSRDICQRGTSLTIQCQVDSQVTMMFWYRQQPGQSLTLIATANQGSEATYESGFVIDKFPISRPNLTFSTLTVSNMSPEDSSIYLCSVVGVNYGYTFGSGTRLTVV.

CDR3 sequence reads: CASSRLENTEAFF. The CDR3 DNA reads as TGTGCCAGCAGCCGGTTAGAGAACACTGAAGCTTTCTTT. The rearrangement joins TRBV3-1 (or the pseudogene TRBV3-2) to TRBJ1-1; D remains ambiguous. Germline V gene data show CDR1 as LGHDT and CDR2 as YNNKEL (reference sequence). The germline V and J ends were trimmed by 4 bases and 1 base, with 7 bases remaining between them. This CDR3 is 13 amino acids long.

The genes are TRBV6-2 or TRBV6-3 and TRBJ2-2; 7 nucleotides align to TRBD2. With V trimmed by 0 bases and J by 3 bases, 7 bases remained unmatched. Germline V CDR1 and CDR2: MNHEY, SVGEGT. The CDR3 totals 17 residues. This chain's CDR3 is CASSYSLGGRDTGELFF. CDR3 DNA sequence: TGTGCCAGCAGTTACTCCCTGGGAGGGAGGGACACCGGGGAGCTGTTTTTT.

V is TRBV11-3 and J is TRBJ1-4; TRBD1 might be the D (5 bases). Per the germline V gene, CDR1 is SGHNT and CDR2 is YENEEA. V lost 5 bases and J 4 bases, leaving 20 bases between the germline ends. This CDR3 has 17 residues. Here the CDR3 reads CASSHLPRGLLNEKLFF. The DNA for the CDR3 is TGTGCCAGCAGCCATCTCCCCCGGGGCTTACTTAATGAAAAACTGTTTTTT.

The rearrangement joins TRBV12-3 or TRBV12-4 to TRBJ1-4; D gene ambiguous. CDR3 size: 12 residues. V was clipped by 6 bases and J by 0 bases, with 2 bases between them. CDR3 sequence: CASRATNEKLFF. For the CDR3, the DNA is TGTGCCAGCAGGGCAACTAATGAAAAACTGTTTTTT.

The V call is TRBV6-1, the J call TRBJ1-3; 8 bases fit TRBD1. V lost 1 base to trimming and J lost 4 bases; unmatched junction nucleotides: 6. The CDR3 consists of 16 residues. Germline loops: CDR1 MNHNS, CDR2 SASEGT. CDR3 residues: CASSEGGQGVGNTIYF. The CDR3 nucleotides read TGTGCCAGCAGTGAAGGTGGACAGGGTGTGGGAAACACCATATATTTT.

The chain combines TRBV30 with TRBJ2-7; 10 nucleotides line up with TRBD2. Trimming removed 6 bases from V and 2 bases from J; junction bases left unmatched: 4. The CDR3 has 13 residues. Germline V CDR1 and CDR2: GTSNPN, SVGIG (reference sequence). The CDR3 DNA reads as TGTGCCTGCCGGACTAGCGGAACCTACGAGCAGTACTTC. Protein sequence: CACRTSGTYEQYF.

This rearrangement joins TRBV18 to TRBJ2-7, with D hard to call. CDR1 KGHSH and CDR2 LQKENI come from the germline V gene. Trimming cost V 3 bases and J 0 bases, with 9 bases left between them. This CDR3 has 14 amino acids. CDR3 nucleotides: TGTGCCAGCTCACCCCCCCTACACTCCTACGAGCAGTACTTC. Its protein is CASSPPLHSYEQYF. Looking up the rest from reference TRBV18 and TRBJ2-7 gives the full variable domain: NAGVMQNPRHLVRRRGQEARLRCSPMKGHSHVYWYRQLPEEGLKFMVYLQKENIIDESGMPKERFSAEFPKEGPSILRIQQVVRGDSAAYFCASSPPLHSYEQYFGPGTRLTVT.

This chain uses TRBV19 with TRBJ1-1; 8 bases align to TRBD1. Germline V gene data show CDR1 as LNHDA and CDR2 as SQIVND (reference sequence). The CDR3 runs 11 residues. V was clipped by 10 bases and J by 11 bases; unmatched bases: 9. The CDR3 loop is CAIRTGNSAFF. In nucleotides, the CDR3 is TGTGCCATCAGGACAGGGAACTCGGCTTTCTTT.

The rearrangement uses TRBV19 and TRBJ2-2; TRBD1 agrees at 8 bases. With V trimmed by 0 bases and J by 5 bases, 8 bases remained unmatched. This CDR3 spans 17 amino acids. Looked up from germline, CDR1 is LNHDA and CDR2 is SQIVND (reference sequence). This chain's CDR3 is CASSIDSDRGTTGELFF. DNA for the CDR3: TGTGCCAGTAGTATAGATTCAGACAGGGGTACAACCGGGGAGCTGTTTTTT.

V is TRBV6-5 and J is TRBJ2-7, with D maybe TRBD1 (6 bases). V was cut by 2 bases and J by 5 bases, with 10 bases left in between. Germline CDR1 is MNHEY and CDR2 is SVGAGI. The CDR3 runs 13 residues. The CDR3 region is CASSYPGQNEQYF. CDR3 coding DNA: TGTGCCAGCAGTTACCCTGGACAGAACGAGCAGTACTTC.

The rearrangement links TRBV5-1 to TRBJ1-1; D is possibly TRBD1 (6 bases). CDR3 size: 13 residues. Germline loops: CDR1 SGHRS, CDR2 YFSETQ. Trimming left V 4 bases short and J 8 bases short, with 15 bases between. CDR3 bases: TGCGCCAGCAGCCCTAACCCGGGACAAGAAGCTTTCTTT. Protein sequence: CASSPNPGQEAFF.

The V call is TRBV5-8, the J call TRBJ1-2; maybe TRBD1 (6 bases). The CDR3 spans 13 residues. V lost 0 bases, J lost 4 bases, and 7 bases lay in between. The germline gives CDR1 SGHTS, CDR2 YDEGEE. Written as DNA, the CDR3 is TGTGCCAGCAGCTTGGGGACAGTCTATGGCTACACCTTC. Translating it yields CASSLGTVYGYTF.

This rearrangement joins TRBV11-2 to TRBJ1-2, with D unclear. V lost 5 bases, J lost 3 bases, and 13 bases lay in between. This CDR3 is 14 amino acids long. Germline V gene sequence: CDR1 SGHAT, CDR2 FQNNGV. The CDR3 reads CASSITPQDYGYTF. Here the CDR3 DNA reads TGTGCCAGCAGCATAACTCCCCAGGACTATGGCTACACCTTC.

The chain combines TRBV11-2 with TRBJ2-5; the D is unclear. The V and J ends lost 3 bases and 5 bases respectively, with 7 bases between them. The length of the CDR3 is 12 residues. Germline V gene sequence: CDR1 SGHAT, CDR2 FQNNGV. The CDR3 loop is CASSFTRETQYF. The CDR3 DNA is TGTGCCAGCAGCTTTACCCGGGAGACCCAGTACTTC.